These T cell receptor beta chains were read from a single sample in a study of T cells in Graves' hyperthyroidism and ophthalmopathy. TCRdb ran MiXCR on the multiplex PCR reads and lists one entry per CDR3 protein. The sample contains some 300,000 distinct CDR3 sequences, roughly 19% of which appear only once. Sequencing was performed on blood. The source is a man aged 50 to 59 with Graves' ophthalmopathy. CDR3s include the opening cysteine and the closing phenylalanine or tryptophan. D genes are given only for firm matches. The size field is filled for only some rows; it gives once, few, many or a size class.

>TRBD2|TRBV5-1|many|TRBJ2-7
CASSLGLAHAIEQYF
TGCGCCAGCAGCTTAGGACTAGCGCACGCTATCGAGCAGTACTTC
>NA|TRBV6-5|NA|TRBJ2-6
CASSYSWQSGANVLTF
TGTGCCAGCAGTTACTCGTGGCAATCTGGGGCCAACGTCCTGACTTTC
>TRBD1|TRBV18|many|TRBJ1-5
CASSPGQGLNQPQHF
TGTGCCAGCTCACCGGGACAGGGGTTGAATCAGCCCCAGCATTTT
>NA|TRBV6-9|once|TRBJ2-7
CASSYSAPSYEQYF
TGTGCCAGCAGTTATTCTGCTCCCTCCTACGAGCAGTACTTC
>TRBD1|TRBV20-1|many|TRBJ2-5
CSARDRGRETQYF
TGCAGTGCTAGGGACAGGGGGCGAGAGACCCAGTACTTC
>TRBD2|TRBV5-6|NA|TRBJ2-7
CASSHLAGDEQYF
TGTGCCAGCAGCCACCTAGCGGGAGACGAGCAGTACTTC
>NA|TRBV28|many|TRBJ2-7
CASNQGYYEQYF
TGTGCCAGCAACCAGGGCTACTACGAGCAGTACTTC
>NA|TRBV28|NA|TRBJ1-2
CASSLQGTNYGYTF
TGTGCCAGCAGTTTGCAGGGGACTAACTATGGCTACACCTTC
>NA|TRBV9|many|TRBJ2-3
CASSVEWSRGDTQYF
TGTGCCAGCAGCGTAGAATGGTCCCGGGGAGATACGCAGTATTTT
>TRBD1|TRBV20-1|NA|TRBJ2-7
CSASFRTGAYEQYF
TGCAGTGCTAGTTTTAGAACAGGGGCCTACGAGCAGTACTTC
>NA|TRBV18|many|TRBJ1-1
CASSPRKGFSTEAFF
TGTGCCAGCTCACCACGGAAAGGGTTTAGCACTGAAGCTTTCTTT
>NA|TRBV6-1|NA|TRBJ1-6
CASSRDHNSPLHF
TGTGCCAGCAGTCGGGACCACAATTCACCCCTCCACTTT
>NA|TRBV7-9|few|TRBJ1-1
CASSLGGGGRNTEAFF
TGTGCCAGCAGCTTAGGGGGGGGGGGGCGGAACACTGAAGCTTTCTTT
>NA|TRBV3-1|many|TRBJ1-1
CASSQDLTSGAFF
TGTGCCAGCAGCCAAGATCTGACCTCGGGTGCTTTCTTT
>NA|TRBV12-3/TRBV12-4|many|TRBJ1-2
CASMEGDGYGYTF
TGTGCCAGCATGGAGGGGGACGGCTATGGCTACACCTTC
>NA|TRBV15|NA|TRBJ2-2
CATSPLPVGLTGELFF
TGTGCCACCAGCCCCCTCCCGGTGGGCCTGACCGGGGAGCTGTTTTTT
>TRBD1|TRBV4-1|NA|TRBJ1-5
CASSQDLTGGNQPQHF
TGCGCCAGCAGCCAAGACCTGACAGGGGGCAATCAGCCCCAGCATTTT
>NA|TRBV28|few|TRBJ2-1
CASHEQLGDNEQFF
TGTGCCAGCCACGAGCAGTTGGGAGACAATGAGCAGTTCTTC
>TRBD2|TRBV7-9|many|TRBJ2-1
CASSFRTSGYNEQFF
TGTGCCAGCAGCTTCCGGACTAGCGGGTACAATGAGCAGTTCTTC
>NA|TRBV6-1|NA|TRBJ2-3
CASRPPGTGAEDTQYF
TGTGCCAGCAGGCCCCCGGGAACGGGAGCGGAAGATACGCAGTATTTT
>NA|TRBV6-1|few|TRBJ1-6
CASSEGSGTGNSPLHF
TGTGCCAGCAGTGAAGGATCCGGGACGGGTAATTCACCCCTCCACTTT